The sequence of this T cell receptor (beta chain) was determined in a study of blood T cell repertoires in COVID-19. This clone turned up a few times. Original analysis: Amplified reference gene primers provided the basis for estimating nucleated cell counts. Data came from immunoSEQ multiplex PCR; TCRdb stores just in-frame clones and leaves some out. Clone size and the V and J calls come from that table; the DNA yielded D and trimming. Of under 300,000 clones in the sample, roughly 93% were seen once. There are 15 residues in the CDR3. Germline V gene data show CDR1 as MGHRA and CDR2 as YSYEKL. The J segment lost 0 bases and the V segment lost 4 bases, leaving 5 bases of the junction unmatched.

The gene calls are TRBV4-1 and TRBJ1-1; TRBD1 matches 7 bases. The source is a middle-aged woman with acute COVID-19. The sequencing sample was made of PBMCs or T cells enriched from blood (not recorded which). CDR3 coding DNA: TGCGCCAGCAGCCCAACTACAGGGGTGAACACTGAAGCTTTCTTT. It yields the protein CASSPTTGVNTEAFF.